The 13 T cell receptor beta chains in this list originate from one sample, sequenced in a study of CD8+ T cells in alopecia areata. As the sequencing template, cDNA was produced by extracting RNA and reverse transcribing it. This table comes from immunoSEQ multiplex PCR, and its TCRdb copy is limited to in-frame clones, with some not included. The repertoire holds around 130,000 clones, approximately 58% seen once, with 3.5% to 5% in the top ten. The sample consisted of CD4+ T cells sorted from blood, taken at week 0. The origin of the receptors is a human donor with alopecia areata.

This clone was seen only a few times. This chain links TRBV7-3 with TRBJ2-3; 9 nucleotides match TRBD2. The germline gives CDR1 SGHTA, CDR2 FQGTGA. V was pared by 2 bases and J by 3 bases, with 3 bases of the junction left unmatched. The CDR3 is 15 amino acids. The CDR3 region is CASSLLSGRTDTQYF. The CDR3 DNA sequence: TGTGCCAGCAGCTTACTTAGCGGGAGAACAGATACGCAGTATTTT.

Only a few counts were recorded for this clone. The chain employs TRBV6-6 and TRBJ1-5; TRBD1 agrees at 9 bases. J gave up 0 bases and V 2 bases, and 2 bases lay outside the gene matches. Germline lookup yields CDR1 MNHNY and CDR2 SVGAGI (reference sequence). This CDR3 comprises 16 residues. CDR3 residues: CASSYGDRASNQPQHF. DNA of the CDR3: TGTGCCAGCAGTTACGGGGACAGGGCTAGCAATCAGCCCCAGCATTTT.

This rearrangement joins TRBV6-6 to TRBJ2-7, with TRBD2 matching over 7 bases. Trimming at V came to 5 bases and at J to 0 bases, leaving 7 bases not matched to a gene. This CDR3 comprises 15 residues. In germline, CDR1 is MNHNY, CDR2 SVGAGI (reference sequence). The CDR3: CASSDATSSSYEQYF. As DNA, the CDR3 is TGTGCCAGCAGTGACGCGACTAGCAGCTCCTACGAGCAGTACTTC.

The chain employs TRBV25-1 and TRBJ1-5; D ambiguous. The germline CDR1 and CDR2 sequences are MGHDK and SYGVNS. V lost 3 bases, J lost 4 bases, and 10 bases lay in between. The CDR3 is 14 residues long. In DNA, the CDR3 is TGTGCCAGCAGTGACTGGGGTCCGAATCAGCCCCAGCATTTT. Translation gives CASSDWGPNQPQHF.

The genes are TRBV4-1 and TRBJ2-3; D uncertain. Trimming shortened V by 0 bases and J by 2 bases, and 6 bases separated the two germline ends. The CDR3 is made up of 14 amino acids. CDR1 and CDR2 (germline): MGHRA, YSYEKL. CDR3 sequence: CASSQEEFTDTQYF. CDR3 nucleotides: TGCGCCAGCAGCCAAGAGGAGTTCACAGATACGCAGTATTTT.

This clone was counted between two and nine times. V usage is TRBV7-2 and J usage is TRBJ1-2, with D hard to call. Germline V gives CDR1 SGHTA, CDR2 FQGNSA. This CDR3 contains 14 residues. Trimming stripped 5 bases from V and 2 bases from J, with 12 bases between. Written as DNA, the CDR3 is TGTGCCAGCAGCCTCCGGACGGAGAACTATGGCTACACCTTC. Residues: CASSLRTENYGYTF.

This clone was picked up a small number of times. This chain uses TRBV7-2 with TRBJ2-3, with D unresolved. Trimming pared 1 base from V and 0 bases from J, leaving 5 bases between. The CDR3 loop spans 14 amino acids. Germline V lookup: CDR1 SGHTA, CDR2 FQGNSA. This chain's CDR3 is CASSLERSTDTQYF. In DNA form, the CDR3 reads TGTGCCAGCAGCTTAGAACGGAGCACAGATACGCAGTATTTT.

Only one count was recorded for this clone. The chain employs TRBV6-1 and TRBJ2-5; D is perhaps TRBD1 (6 bases). V was clipped by 4 bases and J by 5 bases, with 17 bases between them. Germline assignment: CDR1 MNHNS and CDR2 SASEGT. The CDR3 covers 15 residues. The CDR3 DNA sequence: TGTGCCAGCAGTGGTGATCCAGGGGCAGGGGAGACCCAGTACTTC. It specifies CASSGDPGAGETQYF.

In this sample, this clone turned up a few times. The V call is TRBV5-1, the J call TRBJ1-1; unclear D gene. The V and J ends lost 2 bases and 6 bases respectively, with 8 bases between them. Germline CDR1 reads SGHRS; CDR2 reads YFSETQ. This CDR3 region has 12 residues. The CDR3 sequence is CASSFGEAEAFF. CDR3 nucleotides: TGCGCCAGCAGCTTCGGGGAGGCTGAAGCTTTCTTT.

The V call is TRBV5-1, the J call TRBJ1-2, with D tentatively TRBD1 (5 bases). Germline CDR1 is SGHRS and CDR2 is YFSETQ. The V end lost 4 bases, the J end lost 2 bases, and 18 bases lay between the germline ends. CDR3 length: 16 amino acids. CDR3: CASSPNWGPTNYGYTF. CDR3 in DNA: TGCGCCAGCAGCCCCAACTGGGGACCTACCAACTATGGCTACACCTTC.

The chain has TRBV7-7 and TRBJ1-5; TRBD1 is a possible D gene (5 bases). Trimming stripped 1 base from V and 5 bases from J, with 12 bases between. Germline V gene sequence: CDR1 SSHAT, CDR2 FNYEAQ (reference sequence). The CDR3 spans 15 residues. CDR3 region: CASSLGGAGHQPQHF. The DNA for the CDR3 is TGTGCCAGCAGCTTAGGCGGGGCAGGGCATCAGCCCCAGCATTTT.

The chain carries TRBV23-1 and TRBJ2-3, with D maybe TRBD1 (6 bases). TRBV23-1 is flagged as an ORF with uncertain function. Deletions cut 3 bases from V and 2 bases from J, with 15 bases between. The length of the CDR3 is 16 residues. The CDR3, as DNA: TGCGCCAGCAGTCATTACAGGGAATCGTACACAGATACGCAGTATTTT. Its protein is CASSHYRESYTDTQYF.

In regard to this clone: The same CDR3 also results from other DNA sequences found in this sample. This CDR3 is CASSLSGSGANVLTF. CDR3 sequence (DNA): TGCGCCAGCAGCTTGTCAGGCTCTGGGGCCAACGTCCTGACTTTC. The chain recombines TRBV5-1 with TRBJ2-6; D not resolved. The V end was cut by 1 base, the J end by 0 bases, with 5 bases between. The length of the CDR3 is 15 residues. Germline V gene lookup returns CDR1 SGHRS and CDR2 YFSETQ.